Presented here are 5 T cell receptor beta chains from one specimen sequenced in a study of T-cell memory formation after mild COVID-19. In TCRdb, the 5' RACE reads were re-called with MiXCR into one record per CDR3 protein. The repertoire holds fewer than 700,000 distinct CDR3 sequences, approximately 21% seen once, with approximately 8.4% in the top ten. Sequencing was performed on PBMCs or a T cell subset sorted from them (not recorded which). All receptors derive from an adult woman who had mild COVID-19 (a few samples of this study predate the infection). Cell type and time point are not known.

The table lists this clonotype with a few counts. The CDR3 DNA reads as TGTGCCAGCAGCCAAGAAGGCCTAGCCCAGTTGTCCGGGGAGCTGTTTTTT. This codes for CASSQEGLAQLSGELFF. The chain couples TRBV4-2 to TRBJ2-2, with D possibly TRBD2 on 5 matching bases. Trimming left V 0 bases short and J 6 bases short, with 17 bases between. The length of the CDR3 is 17 residues. The germline gives CDR1 LGHNA, CDR2 YNFKEQ.

The V and J genes are TRBV5-1 and TRBJ1-4; D remains unclear. V lost 0 bases to trimming and J lost 3 bases, with 6 bases between them. Germline loops: CDR1 SGHRS, CDR2 YFSETQ. CDR3 length: 14 amino acids. The CDR3 bases are TGCGCCAGCAGCTTGGAGTCCCCTAATGAAAAACTGTTTTTT. Translating gives CASSLESPNEKLFF.

The sample holds a few counts of this clonotype. The V and J genes are TRBV5-1 and TRBJ1-2; 9 nucleotides line up with TRBD1. The CDR3 is 18 amino acids. Germline values: CDR1 SGHRS, CDR2 YFSETQ. The junction had 17 bases not matched to a gene; V was cut back by 0 bases and J by 8 bases. The CDR3 sequence: CASSLEPGTGLSFVGYTF. CDR3 DNA sequence: TGCGCCAGCAGCTTGGAACCCGGGACAGGGCTTTCCTTTGTAGGCTACACCTTC.

The chain couples TRBV29-1 to TRBJ1-1, with TRBD1 identical over 7 bases. After removal of 4 bases from V and 1 base from J, the junction contained 0 bases not matched to a gene. The CDR3 is 12 residues long. CDR1 and CDR2 from the germline V gene are SQVTM and ANQGSEA. CDR3: CSVGTGNTEAFF. The CDR3 DNA sequence: TGCAGCGTTGGGACAGGGAACACTGAAGCTTTCTTT.

This clonotype was detected ten times or more. This sequence joins TRBV12-3 or TRBV12-4 and TRBJ2-2; D unresolved. Trimming pared 8 bases from V and 5 bases from J, leaving 9 bases between. This CDR3 has 12 amino acids. The CDR3 nucleotides read TGTGCCAGCGGATTAGGGACCGGGGAGCTGTTTTTT. Translating it yields CASGLGTGELFF.